One sample yielded the 24 T cell receptor beta chains listed below, sequenced in a study of cytomegalovirus exposure and HLA in healthy donors. Use of 60 Vbeta and 13 Jbeta primers characterized the PCR. TCRdb keeps only in-frame clones here, not all; method: immunoSEQ multiplex PCR. Seen here are some 110,000 clones, roughly 73% observed once, and the top ten hold around 0.9%. The sample consisted of PBMCs. All receptors come from a woman aged 25 to 39 in good health and CMV-seronegative.

The chain recombines TRBV4-2 with TRBJ2-1, with TRBD2 as a possible D gene (5 bases). Per the germline V gene, CDR1 is LGHNA and CDR2 is YNFKEQ. The CDR3 covers 12 residues. V dropped 6 bases and J dropped 11 bases, with 14 bases sitting between them. CDR3 in amino acids: CASRYDSGKQFF. The CDR3 DNA is TGTGCCAGCAGATACGATTCGGGGAAGCAGTTCTTC.

The chain links TRBV15 to TRBJ2-1; D gene ambiguous. CDR3 length: 12 amino acids. Germline V gene data show CDR1 as LNHNV and CDR2 as YYDKDF (reference sequence). V dropped 5 bases and J dropped 3 bases, with 5 bases sitting between them. The CDR3 spells CATSANYNEQFF. The CDR3 nucleotides are TGTGCCACCAGCGCGAACTACAATGAGCAGTTCTTC.

This sequence joins TRBV27 and TRBJ2-7; TRBD1 matches at 7 bases. Germline assignment: CDR1 MNHEY and CDR2 SMNVEV (reference sequence). Germline trimming cut 2 bases from V and 0 bases from J; bases unmatched to any gene: 4. There are 15 residues in the CDR3. CDR3 protein: CASSLTGTDSYEQYF. In DNA form, the CDR3 reads TGTGCCAGCAGTTTAACCGGGACAGACTCCTACGAGCAGTACTTC.

The V call is TRBV7-8, the J call TRBJ1-2; D is undetermined. This CDR3 region has 13 residues. Germline V CDR1 and CDR2: SGHVS, FQNEAQ. Trimming cost V 1 base and J 8 bases, with 11 bases left between them. DNA of the CDR3: TGTGCCAGCAGCTTAGTCCGTAGCGAAGGCTACACCTTC. This sequence encodes CASSLVRSEGYTF.

This clone was seen just once. The V call is TRBV7-2, the J call TRBJ2-3; 7 bases agree with TRBD2. The germline CDR1 and CDR2 sequences are SGHTA and FQGNSA. The CDR3 loop spans 16 amino acids. V shed 7 bases and J 4 bases; nucleotides not matched to a gene: 14. The CDR3 sequence is CASTLWGRAGADTQYF. CDR3 sequence (DNA): TGTGCCAGCACCCTCTGGGGGAGGGCCGGGGCAGATACGCAGTATTTT.

With regard to this clone: Within the sample, other DNA sequences also encode this same CDR3. The rearrangement joins TRBV30 to TRBJ1-1; D uncertain. Trimming took off 0 bases at V and 11 bases at J, with 13 bases between the two ends. The CDR3 runs to 12 residues. Germline V gene data show CDR1 as GTSNPN and CDR2 as SVGIG (reference sequence). The CDR3 spells CAWSVGSGEAFF. Here the CDR3 DNA reads TGTGCCTGGAGTGTGGGTTCCGGGGAGGCTTTCTTT.

The chain joins TRBV7-8 to TRBJ2-4; a possible D gene is TRBD1 (6 bases). The germline gives CDR1 SGHVS, CDR2 FQNEAQ. Trimming took 5 bases from V and 10 from J, leaving 15 bases between them. CDR3 length: 13 residues. The CDR3 protein is CASSGRGHWIQYF. The CDR3 bases are TGTGCCAGCAGCGGACGGGGACACTGGATTCAGTACTTC.

The chain joins TRBV9 to TRBJ2-1, with D perhaps matching TRBD2 (6 bases). CDR3 length equals 14 residues. Germline V gives CDR1 SGDLS, CDR2 YYNGEE. Trimming shortened V by 5 bases and J by 7 bases, and 16 bases separated the two germline ends. CDR3 region: CASRGAGTLNEQFF. Here the CDR3 DNA reads TGTGCCAGCAGGGGCGCGGGGACTTTGAATGAGCAGTTCTTC.

In this sample, this clone turned up a few times. This chain links TRBV6-6 with TRBJ1-1, with D possibly matching TRBD1 (6 bases). The CDR3 is 15 residues long. Germline V gene data show CDR1 as MNHNY and CDR2 as SVGAGI (reference sequence). Trimming took off 4 bases at V and 1 base at J, with 13 bases between the two ends. The CDR3 here is CASSFFRTANTEAFF. The CDR3 DNA reads as TGTGCCAGCAGTTTTTTCAGGACAGCGAACACTGAAGCTTTCTTT.

This clone was detected only a few times. The chain joins TRBV4-2 to TRBJ1-2; D is uncertain. Trimming shortened V by 1 base and J by 8 bases, and 8 bases separated the two germline ends. The CDR3 contains 12 residues. Germline lookup yields CDR1 LGHNA and CDR2 YNFKEQ. The CDR3: CASSQARSGYTF. The CDR3 DNA follows: TGTGCCAGCAGCCAAGCCCGTTCGGGCTACACCTTC.

This chain connects TRBV5-6 to TRBJ2-1, with D possibly being TRBD2 (5 bases). Trimming left V 5 bases short and J 8 bases short, with 20 bases between. The CDR3 is 15 amino acids. Germline V lookup: CDR1 SGHDT, CDR2 YYEEEE. The CDR3 nucleotides are TGTGCCAGCAGTAGAGGGCAAATCCTTCGGGATGAGCAGTTCTTC. Translated, it gives CASSRGQILRDEQFF.

The CDR3 loop reads CASSFAQGGQPQHF. In DNA, the CDR3 is TGTGCCAGCAGCTTCGCGCAGGGCGGTCAGCCCCAGCATTTT. The gene calls are TRBV5-8 and TRBJ1-5; tentative D call: TRBD1 (5 bases). The CDR3 runs 14 residues. The V end was cut by 2 bases, the J end by 6 bases, with 12 bases between. Per the germline V gene, CDR1 is SGHTS and CDR2 is YDEGEE.

This chain uses TRBV7-2 with TRBJ2-2; D ambiguous. CDR1 is SGHTA, CDR2 FQGNSA, per germline. Trimming took off 3 bases at V and 1 base at J, with 9 bases between the two ends. The CDR3 sequence is 15 residues long. Here the CDR3 DNA reads TGTGCCAGCAGCTTGACACGACAGAACACCGGGGAGCTGTTTTTT. Translated, it gives CASSLTRQNTGELFF.

This chain joins TRBV4-1 and TRBJ1-4; D is possibly TRBD1 (6 bases). CDR3 length: 16 residues. Trimming stripped 0 bases from V and 7 bases from J, with 15 bases between. CDR1 and CDR2 (germline): MGHRA, YSYEKL. The CDR3 coding sequence is TGCGCCAGCAGCCAAGATAGGTCCCAAGGGGGTGAAAAACTGTTTTTT. Translation: CASSQDRSQGGEKLFF.

The rearrangement uses TRBV7-9 and TRBJ1-5, with 10 nucleotides matching TRBD1. The germline V gene has CDR1 SEHNR and CDR2 FQNEAQ (reference sequence). V lost 3 bases to trimming and J lost 0 bases; unmatched junction nucleotides: 11. This CDR3 contains 19 residues. CDR3 nucleotide sequence: TGTGCCAGCAGCTTGGACCCGGGACAGGGGACTTATAGCAATCAGCCCCAGCATTTT. Translation gives CASSLDPGQGTYSNQPQHF.

The V gene is TRBV6-1, the J gene TRBJ2-3, with 7 bases fitting TRBD2. Germline CDR1 reads MNHNS; CDR2 reads SASEGT. V trimming: 6 bases; J trimming: 0 bases; junction bases outside the gene matches: 6. The CDR3 spans 15 residues. CDR3 sequence reads: CASRVSGVSTDTQYF. The CDR3 nucleotides are TGTGCCAGCAGAGTAAGCGGGGTTAGCACAGATACGCAGTATTTT.

The chain links TRBV20-1 to TRBJ1-1; no reliable D call. The CDR3 is 11 residues long. The germline V gene has CDR1 DFQATT and CDR2 SNEGSKA (reference sequence). CDR3 nucleotides: TGCAGCAGTATAGAAGGAGCTGAAGCTTTCTTT. This sequence encodes CSSIEGAEAFF.

The chain uses TRBV7-8 and TRBJ2-7; a weak D match, TRBD2 (5 bases). CDR1 SGHVS and CDR2 FQNEAQ come from the germline V gene. Trimming took off 5 bases at V and 6 bases at J, with 14 bases between the two ends. This CDR3 has 13 residues. The CDR3 protein is CASSADGVSEQYF. In DNA, the CDR3 is TGTGCCAGCAGCGCCGACGGGGTATCCGAGCAGTACTTC.

This clone was picked up a small number of times. The CDR3 reads CASSVPSGESDTQYF. For the CDR3, the DNA is TGTGCCAGCAGCGTCCCTAGCGGGGAGTCAGATACGCAGTATTTT. The V call is TRBV9, the J call TRBJ2-3, with 9 nucleotides matching TRBD2. The V and J ends lost 2 bases and 4 bases, in that order; junction bases with no gene match: 5. The CDR3 extends over 15 amino acids. Germline V gene sequence: CDR1 SGDLS, CDR2 YYNGEE.

The V gene is TRBV30, the J gene TRBJ1-3; D call uncertain. With 0 bases removed from V and 0 bases from J, the gap between germline ends came to 9 bases. Per the germline V gene, CDR1 is GTSNPN and CDR2 is SVGIG (reference sequence). CDR3 length: 15 residues. CDR3 residues: CAWSVPLSSGNTIYF. For the CDR3, the DNA is TGTGCCTGGAGTGTTCCTCTGAGCTCTGGAAACACCATATATTTT.

This clone was observed a handful of times. The V gene is TRBV13, the J gene TRBJ2-5, with TRBD2 identical over 13 bases. This CDR3 has 16 amino acids. From germline, CDR1 is PRHDT and CDR2 FYEKMQ (reference sequence). V was clipped by 5 bases and J by 2 bases; unmatched bases: 5. CDR3 amino acids: CASSPPTSGGQETQYF. The DNA of the CDR3 is TGTGCCAGCAGCCCTCCGACTAGCGGGGGGCAAGAGACCCAGTACTTC.

The J gene is TRBJ1-4, the V gene TRBV30, with 7 bases matching TRBD1. The germline gives CDR1 GTSNPN, CDR2 SVGIG (reference sequence). There are 14 residues in the CDR3. Trimming at V came to 3 bases and at J to 5 bases, leaving 6 bases not matched to a gene. The CDR3 DNA reads TGTGCCTGGAGGGGGACAGCCGAAAATGAAAAACTGTTTTTT. Residues: CAWRGTAENEKLFF.

This chain connects TRBV7-9 to TRBJ2-7; the match to TRBD1 covers 8 bases. CDR3 size: 14 residues. The germline V gene has CDR1 SEHNR and CDR2 FQNEAQ (reference sequence). V lost 4 bases and J lost 9; bases outside the gene matches: 11. DNA of the CDR3: TGTGCCAGCAGCTCACAAGGGACAGGATCGGGGCAGTACTTC. This translates into CASSSQGTGSGQYF.

The rearrangement joins TRBV7-9 to TRBJ1-5; 11 nucleotides line up with TRBD1. Germline V gives CDR1 SEHNR, CDR2 FQNEAQ (reference sequence). J gave up 6 bases and V 1 base, and 2 bases lay outside the gene matches. This CDR3 has 15 amino acids. The CDR3 is CASSLVGQGVQPQHF. The CDR3 nucleotides are TGTGCCAGCAGCTTAGTGGGACAGGGGGTTCAGCCCCAGCATTTT.